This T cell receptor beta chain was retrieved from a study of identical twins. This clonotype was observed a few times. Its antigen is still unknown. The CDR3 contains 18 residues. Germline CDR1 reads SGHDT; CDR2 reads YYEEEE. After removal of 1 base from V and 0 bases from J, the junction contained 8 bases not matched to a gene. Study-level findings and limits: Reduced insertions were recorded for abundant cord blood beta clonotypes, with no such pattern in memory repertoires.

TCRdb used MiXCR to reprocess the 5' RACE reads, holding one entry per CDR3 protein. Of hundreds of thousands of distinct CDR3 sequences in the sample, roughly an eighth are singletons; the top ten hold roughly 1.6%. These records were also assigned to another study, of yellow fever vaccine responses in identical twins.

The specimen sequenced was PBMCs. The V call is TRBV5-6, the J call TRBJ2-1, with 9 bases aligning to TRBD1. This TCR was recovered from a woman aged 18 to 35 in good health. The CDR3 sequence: CASSLLGQGTTSYNEQFF. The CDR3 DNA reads TGTGCCAGCAGCTTGCTTGGACAGGGGACGACCTCCTACAATGAGCAGTTCTTC.